This TCR beta chain was sequenced for a study of T cells in Graves' hyperthyroidism and ophthalmopathy. This clonotype was picked up a small number of times. As yet, its antigen is unknown. The V and J ends lost 6 bases and 4 bases respectively, with 25 bases between them. Germline lookup yields CDR1 SGHDN and CDR2 FVKESK. This CDR3 comprises 18 residues. Findings and limits, study-wide: Classification by a 13 V-J model distinguished ophthalmopathy from stable hyperthyroidism.

RNA transcripts were the template for amplifying TCR beta CDR3 regions. HTBI primers were used for first-round RT-PCR of the TCR CDR3. One entry per CDR3 protein, called by TCRdb with MiXCR from the multiplex PCR reads. Found here are 550,000 to 800,000 distinct CDR3 sequences, 17% of them singletons; the top ten hold roughly a sixth. V gene TRBV14 combines with J gene TRBJ2-1, with TRBD2 as a possible D gene (6 bases). The sequence derives from a man between 50 and 59 years old with Graves' hyperthyroidism. Sequencing was done on a sample of blood. The DNA of the CDR3 is TGTGCCAGCAGATACATCCCGTTGGGGGGTGGGTCTTACAATGAGCAGTTCTTC. Translation gives CASRYIPLGGGSYNEQFF.